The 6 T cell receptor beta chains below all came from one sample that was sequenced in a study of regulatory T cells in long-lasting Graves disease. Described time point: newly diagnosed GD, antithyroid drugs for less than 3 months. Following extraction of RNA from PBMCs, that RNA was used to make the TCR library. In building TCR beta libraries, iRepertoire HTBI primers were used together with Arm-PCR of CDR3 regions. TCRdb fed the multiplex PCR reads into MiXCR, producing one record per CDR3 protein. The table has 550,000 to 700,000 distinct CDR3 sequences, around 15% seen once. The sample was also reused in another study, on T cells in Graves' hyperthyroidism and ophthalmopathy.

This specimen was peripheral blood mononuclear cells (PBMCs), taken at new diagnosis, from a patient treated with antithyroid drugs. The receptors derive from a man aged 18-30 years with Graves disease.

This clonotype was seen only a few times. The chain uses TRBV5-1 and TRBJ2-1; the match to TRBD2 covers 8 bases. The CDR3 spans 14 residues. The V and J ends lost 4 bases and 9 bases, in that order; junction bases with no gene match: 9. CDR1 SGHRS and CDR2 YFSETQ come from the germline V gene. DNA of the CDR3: TGCGCCAGCAGCATTAGCGGGGCCTTAGGTGAGCAGTTCTTC. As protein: CASSISGALGEQFF.

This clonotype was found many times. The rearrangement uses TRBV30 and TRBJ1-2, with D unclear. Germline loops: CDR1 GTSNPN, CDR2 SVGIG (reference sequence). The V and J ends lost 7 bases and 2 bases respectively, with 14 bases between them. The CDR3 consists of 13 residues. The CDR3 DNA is TGTGCCTCGACCCCCATGGACAACTATGGCTACACCTTC. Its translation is CASTPMDNYGYTF.

In DNA form, the CDR3 reads TGTGCCACCAGCAGAGAAGCTAATTTCGTGCTTGAGCAGTTCTTC. The encoded protein is CATSREANFVLEQFF. The chain employs TRBV15 and TRBJ2-1; D is uncertain. The CDR3 has 15 residues. Trimming pared 0 bases from V and 9 bases from J, leaving 15 bases between. Germline assignment: CDR1 LNHNV and CDR2 YYDKDF (reference sequence).

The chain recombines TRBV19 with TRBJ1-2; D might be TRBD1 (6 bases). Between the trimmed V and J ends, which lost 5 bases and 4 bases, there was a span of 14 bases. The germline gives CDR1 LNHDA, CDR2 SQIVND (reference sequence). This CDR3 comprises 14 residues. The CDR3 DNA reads TGTGCCAGTAGTGCTCGGGACACTCGCTATGGCTACACCTTC. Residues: CASSARDTRYGYTF.

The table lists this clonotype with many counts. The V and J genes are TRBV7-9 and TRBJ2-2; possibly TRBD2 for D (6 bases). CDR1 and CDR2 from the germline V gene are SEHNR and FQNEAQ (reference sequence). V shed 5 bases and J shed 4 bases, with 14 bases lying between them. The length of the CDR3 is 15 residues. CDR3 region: CASSLRETGTGELFF. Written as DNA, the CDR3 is TGTGCCAGCAGCCTTCGGGAGACGGGCACCGGGGAGCTGTTTTTT.

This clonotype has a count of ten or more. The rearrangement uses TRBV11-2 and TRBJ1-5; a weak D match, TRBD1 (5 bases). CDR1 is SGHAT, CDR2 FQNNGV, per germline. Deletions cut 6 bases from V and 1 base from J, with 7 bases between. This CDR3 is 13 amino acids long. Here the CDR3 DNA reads TGTGCCAGCAGTTACAGGAGCAATCAGCCCCAGCATTTT. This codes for CASSYRSNQPQHF.